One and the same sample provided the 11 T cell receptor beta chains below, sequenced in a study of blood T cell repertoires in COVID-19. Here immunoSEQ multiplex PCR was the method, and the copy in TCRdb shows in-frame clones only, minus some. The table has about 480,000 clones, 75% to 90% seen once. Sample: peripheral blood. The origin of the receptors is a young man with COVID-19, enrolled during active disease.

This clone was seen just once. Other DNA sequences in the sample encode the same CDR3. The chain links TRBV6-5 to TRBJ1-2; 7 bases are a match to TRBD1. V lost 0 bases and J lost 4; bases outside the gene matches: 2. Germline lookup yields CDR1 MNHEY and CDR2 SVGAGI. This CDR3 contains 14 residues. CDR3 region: CASSYSRDSYGYTF. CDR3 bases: TGTGCCAGCAGTTACTCCCGGGACAGCTATGGCTACACCTTC.

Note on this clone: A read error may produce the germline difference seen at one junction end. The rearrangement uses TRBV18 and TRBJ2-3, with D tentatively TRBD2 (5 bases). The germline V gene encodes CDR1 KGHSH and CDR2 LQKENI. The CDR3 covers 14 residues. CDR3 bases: TGTGCCAGCTCACCTCAGCCATTAGCGACCCCGGAGGATTTT. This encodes CASSPQPLATPEDF.

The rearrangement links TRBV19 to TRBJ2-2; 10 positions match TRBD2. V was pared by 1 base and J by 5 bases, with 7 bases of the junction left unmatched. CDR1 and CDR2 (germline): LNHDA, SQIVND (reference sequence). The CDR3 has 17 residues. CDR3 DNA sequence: TGTGCCAGTAGTATAGGTGCTAGCGGGAGTGGAACCGGGGAGCTGTTTTTT. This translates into CASSIGASGSGTGELFF.

As DNA, the CDR3 is TGTGCCAGCAGCCCTAGCACAGATACGCAGTATTTT. Its protein product is CASSPSTDTQYF. The V gene is TRBV13, the J gene TRBJ2-3; D not certain. The V gene lost 5 bases and the J gene lost 0 bases, with 3 bases spanning the gap. This CDR3 is built from 12 residues. The germline V gene has CDR1 PRHDT and CDR2 FYEKMQ (reference sequence).

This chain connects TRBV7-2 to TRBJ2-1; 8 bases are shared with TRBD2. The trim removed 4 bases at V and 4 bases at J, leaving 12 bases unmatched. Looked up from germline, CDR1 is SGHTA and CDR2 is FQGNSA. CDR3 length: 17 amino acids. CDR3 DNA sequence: TGTGCCAGCAGCTCCATCTGGGTAGCGGGGAGTTACAATGAGCAGTTCTTC. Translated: CASSSIWVAGSYNEQFF.

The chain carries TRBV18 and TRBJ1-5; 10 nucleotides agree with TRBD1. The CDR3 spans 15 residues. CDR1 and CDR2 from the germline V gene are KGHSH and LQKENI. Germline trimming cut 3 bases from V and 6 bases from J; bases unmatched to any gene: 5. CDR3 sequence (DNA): TGTGCCAGCTCACCTTTTGGGGACAGGGGTCAGCCCCAGCATTTT. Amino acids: CASSPFGDRGQPQHF.

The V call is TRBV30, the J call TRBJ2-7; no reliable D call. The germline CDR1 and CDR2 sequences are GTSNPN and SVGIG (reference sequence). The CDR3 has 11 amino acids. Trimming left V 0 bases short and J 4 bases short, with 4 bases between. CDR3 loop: CAWSVTYEQYF. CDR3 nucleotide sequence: TGTGCCTGGAGTGTAACATACGAGCAGTACTTC. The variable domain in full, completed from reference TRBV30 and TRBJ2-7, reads SQTIHQWPATLVQPVGSPLSLECTVEGTSNPNLYWYRQAAGRGLQLLFYSVGIGQISSEVPQNLSASRPQDRQFILSSKKLLLSDSGFYLCAWSVTYEQYFGPGTRLTVT.

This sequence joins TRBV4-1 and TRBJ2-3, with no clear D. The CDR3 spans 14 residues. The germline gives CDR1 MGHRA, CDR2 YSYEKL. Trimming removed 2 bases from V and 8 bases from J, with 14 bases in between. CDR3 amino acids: CASSQPTSITTQYF. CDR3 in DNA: TGCGCCAGCAGCCAACCTACTTCAATTACTACGCAGTATTTT.

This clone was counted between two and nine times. The CDR3 nucleotides are TGTGCCAGCAGTTACGGGACAGCTCGCACAGATACGCAGTATTTT. Amino acid sequence: CASSYGTARTDTQYF. V and J are TRBV6-5 and TRBJ2-3, with TRBD1 matching 7 bases. The ends lost 2 bases at V and 1 base at J; junction bases unmatched: 3. The germline CDR1 and CDR2 sequences are MNHEY and SVGAGI. There are 15 residues in the CDR3.

The CDR3 DNA sequence: TGTGCCATAAGACCGGGACAGGGGAGCAACGAGCAGTACTTC. It specifies CAIRPGQGSNEQYF. The chain combines TRBV10-3 with TRBJ2-7, with TRBD1 matching over 10 bases. This CDR3 contains 14 residues. Germline trimming cut 9 bases from V and 5 bases from J; bases unmatched to any gene: 10. Germline loops: CDR1 ENHRY, CDR2 SYGVKD.

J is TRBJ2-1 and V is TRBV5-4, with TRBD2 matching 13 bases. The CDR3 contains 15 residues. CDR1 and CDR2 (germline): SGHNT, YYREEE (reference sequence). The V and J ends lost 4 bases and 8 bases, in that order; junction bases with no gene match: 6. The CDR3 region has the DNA TGTGCCAGCAGCCCCGGACTAGCGGGAGAAGATGAGCAGTTCTTC. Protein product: CASSPGLAGEDEQFF.